This T cell receptor (beta chain) originates from a study of cytomegalovirus exposure and HLA in healthy donors. Study-wide points: The majority of TCR sequences were rare, yet some public TCRs appeared in many donors.

This clone was observed once. Its matching antigen is unknown. Some clones are missing from TCRdb's copy, which holds only in-frame ones; the method was immunoSEQ multiplex PCR. The sample has more than 250,000 clones; 86% are singletons. The approximately 130-subject validation cohort, separate from the roughly 670-subject first cohort, included the donors. Germline V lookup: CDR1 MNHEY, CDR2 SVGAGI. The germline V and J ends were trimmed by 8 bases and 3 bases, with 8 bases remaining between them. This CDR3 contains 12 residues. The receptor's source is a woman between 18 and 29 years old in good health and CMV-seronegative. The specimen was PBMCs. The rearrangement links TRBV6-5 to TRBJ2-1; D gene unclear. CDR3 residues: CASQARYNEQFF. Here the CDR3 DNA reads TGTGCCAGCCAGGCCCGCTACAATGAGCAGTTCTTC.